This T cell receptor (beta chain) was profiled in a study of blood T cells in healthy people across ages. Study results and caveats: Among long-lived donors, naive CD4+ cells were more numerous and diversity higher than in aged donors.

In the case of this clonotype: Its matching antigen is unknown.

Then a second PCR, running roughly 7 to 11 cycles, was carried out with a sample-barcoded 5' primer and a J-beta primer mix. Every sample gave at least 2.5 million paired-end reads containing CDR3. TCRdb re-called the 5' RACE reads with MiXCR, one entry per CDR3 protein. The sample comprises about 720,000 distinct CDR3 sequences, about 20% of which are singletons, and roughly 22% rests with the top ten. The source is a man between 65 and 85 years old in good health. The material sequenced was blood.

For the CDR3, the DNA is TGCAGCGTTGAAGGGGCAGGGTACGGCTACACCTTC. Translated, it gives CSVEGAGYGYTF. The rearrangement links TRBV29-1 to TRBJ1-2, with D possibly TRBD1 on 5 matching bases. The CDR3 length is 12 residues. Germline CDR1 and CDR2: SQVTM and ANQGSEA. V lost 1 base and J 8 bases, leaving 11 bases between the germline ends.